This TCR beta chain emerged from a study of control samples from healthy donors and cancer patients. Germline V CDR1 and CDR2: KGHSH, LQKENI. V shed 2 bases and J shed 3 bases, with 5 bases lying between them. The CDR3 runs 13 residues. Measured with immunoSEQ multiplex PCR; TCRdb has only the in-frame clones, and not every one. This sample yields 98,000 or so clones, of which about 80% are seen a single time; 10% to 13% belongs to the top ten. V usage is TRBV18 and J usage is TRBJ1-5; no firm D call. The clonotype originates from a young woman in good health. The sequenced sample was blood. Here the CDR3 reads CASSPGVNQPQHF. The CDR3 region has the DNA TGTGCCAGCTCACCAGGGGTCAATCAGCCCCAGCATTTT. The complete variable domain, with remaining parts taken from reference TRBV18 and TRBJ1-5, reads NAGVMQNPRHLVRRRGQEARLRCSPMKGHSHVYWYRQLPEEGLKFMVYLQKENIIDESGMPKERFSAEFPKEGPSILRIQQVVRGDSAAYFCASSPGVNQPQHFGDGTRLSIL.